Below are 19 T cell receptor beta chains sequenced from a single sample in a study of CD8 T cells in Susac syndrome (dated by TCRdb to between 2017 and 2020). Library method: the immunoSEQ multiplex PCR assay. RNA was extracted using the RNeasy kit, and about 0.45 to 1 ug of the RNA was reverse transcribed with random hexamers. The public reads were run again by TCRdb, first through fastp at Q25 and then through MiXCR, and only productive beta chains were kept. Records with the same CDR3 protein are collapsed into one entry carrying the most frequent genes and DNA. The sample has 100,000 to 150,000 distinct CDR3 sequences on record, over 90% of them singletons. The ten largest clones represent 0.25% to 0.35% of the sample. Sequencing input: CD8+ T cells from PBMCs. Receptors were obtained from a human donor with multiple sclerosis.

This chain uses TRBV3-1 with TRBJ2-5, with 11 bases aligning to TRBD2. Per the germline V gene, CDR1 is LGHDT and CDR2 is YNNKEL (reference sequence). V trimming: 1 base; J trimming: 5 bases; junction bases outside the gene matches: 18. The CDR3 is 20 residues long. The CDR3 here is CASSQVKTSGNVGDGETQYF. In nucleotides, the CDR3 is TGTGCCAGCAGCCAAGTTAAGACTAGCGGGAATGTTGGTGATGGGGAGACCCAGTACTTC.

The chain combines TRBV6-5 with TRBJ1-3; D remains ambiguous. The CDR3 totals 14 residues. Germline CDR1 MNHEY, CDR2 SVGAGI. V lost 3 bases to trimming and J lost 0 bases, with 6 bases between them. The CDR3 region has the DNA TGTGCCAGCAGTTATGGGGTCTCTGGAAACACCATATATTTT. Protein product: CASSYGVSGNTIYF.

The chain uses TRBV7-8 and TRBJ2-7, with a possible D match to TRBD2 (5 bases). The germline gives CDR1 SGHVS, CDR2 FQNEAQ. V lost 5 bases, J lost 4 bases, and 15 bases lay in between. CDR3 length equals 14 residues. CDR3 amino acids: CASSLRRGLYEQYV. DNA of the CDR3: TGTGCCAGCAGCCTTCGGAGAGGACTGTACGAGCAGTACGTC.

The genes are TRBV3-1 and TRBJ2-7; TRBD2 matches at 8 bases. J lost 2 bases, V lost 4 bases, and 13 bases had no gene match. CDR1 and CDR2 from the germline V gene are LGHDT and YNNKEL (reference sequence). The CDR3 runs 17 residues. Here the CDR3 reads CASSPPGGGGPTYEQYF. For the CDR3, the DNA is TGTGCCAGCAGCCCCCCGGGTGGCGGGGGGCCTACCTACGAGCAGTACTTC.

This clonotype was counted once. The rearrangement joins TRBV5-4 to TRBJ2-7; 7 bases match TRBD1. Germline lookup yields CDR1 SGHNT and CDR2 YYREEE (reference sequence). Losses at the gene ends were 0 bases for V and 5 bases for J; bases not matched to a gene: 2. The CDR3 is 13 amino acids. The CDR3 bases are TGTGCCAGCAGCTTGGCTGACAGGGACGAGCAGTACGTC. It translates to CASSLADRDEQYV.

The chain joins TRBV9 to TRBJ1-6, with D possibly TRBD1 on 6 matching bases. The CDR3 is made up of 15 amino acids. Germline-derived CDR1 and CDR2 are SGDLS and YYNGEE. Deletions cut 3 bases from V and 5 bases from J, with 12 bases between. The CDR3 region is CASSEVDRHNSPLHF. The CDR3 DNA follows: TGTGCCAGCAGCGAGGTTGACAGGCATAATTCACCCCTCCACTTT.

The chain uses TRBV4-1 and TRBJ1-5; D may be TRBD1 (6 bases). Germline CDR1 is MGHRA and CDR2 is YSYEKL. The V end was cut by 2 bases, the J end by 7 bases, with 15 bases between. This CDR3 region has 15 residues. The DNA for the CDR3 is TGCGCCAGCAGCCAAAAACAGGGAGAGGTCCAGCCCCAGCATTTT. Translation gives CASSQKQGEVQPQHF.

The rearrangement uses TRBV28 and TRBJ1-5; 10 bases match TRBD1. The length of the CDR3 is 15 residues. The germline V gene has CDR1 MDHEN and CDR2 SYDVKM. V shed 5 bases, J shed 3 bases, and the junction held 4 bases outside the gene matches. The chain's CDR3 is CASSPGTGVNQPQHF. The CDR3 coding sequence is TGTGCCAGCAGTCCCGGGACAGGGGTCAATCAGCCCCAGCATTTT.

J is TRBJ2-7 and V is TRBV5-6, with D unclear. This CDR3 spans 16 amino acids. The germline V gene has CDR1 SGHDT and CDR2 YYEEEE. Deletions cut 0 bases from V and 1 base from J, with 14 bases between. The CDR3 here is CASSLGTGARSYEQYF. CDR3 bases: TGTGCCAGCAGCTTGGGGACCGGCGCGAGGTCCTACGAGCAGTACTTC.

V usage is TRBV28 and J usage is TRBJ2-7, with D possibly matching TRBD1 (6 bases). V lost 6 bases and J lost 0, with 12 bases in between. The germline V gene has CDR1 MDHEN and CDR2 SYDVKM. The CDR3 loop spans 14 amino acids. The CDR3 coding sequence is TGTGCCAGCAGGTCGGACAGTCCCTCCTACGAGCAGTACGTC. It yields the protein CASRSDSPSYEQYV.

This clonotype was seen a single time. The chain links TRBV7-6 to TRBJ1-2; tentatively, D is TRBD1 (6 bases). Trimming pared 5 bases from V and 2 bases from J, leaving 12 bases between. Looked up from germline, CDR1 is SGHVS and CDR2 is FNYEAQ. This CDR3 spans 14 amino acids. CDR3 sequence: CASSPGTLNYGYTF. In nucleotides, the CDR3 is TGTGCCAGCAGCCCCGGGACACTCAACTATGGCTACACCTTC.

This chain connects TRBV7-9 to TRBJ1-1; D is unresolved. Deletions cut 0 bases from V and 7 bases from J, with 6 bases between. CDR3 size: 12 residues. CDR1 SEHNR and CDR2 FQNEAQ come from the germline V gene (reference sequence). CDR3 region: CASSLALGEAFF. In DNA form, the CDR3 reads TGTGCCAGCAGCTTAGCCCTAGGTGAAGCTTTCTTT.

This clonotype was counted between two and nine times. This chain links TRBV27 with TRBJ2-2, with 8 bases that match TRBD1. Germline V gives CDR1 MNHEY, CDR2 SMNVEV (reference sequence). The CDR3 sequence is 14 residues long. J was trimmed by 3 bases and V by 5 bases; bases with no gene match: 2. CDR3 DNA: TGTGCCAGCAGTCCAGGGGGCTACACCGGGGAGCTGTTTTTT. It translates to CASSPGGYTGELFF.

The gene calls are TRBV9 and TRBJ2-1, with 7 bases matching TRBD2. The CDR3 is made up of 15 amino acids. The V gene's germline CDR1 is SGDLS and CDR2 YYNGEE. Trimming took 2 bases from V and 7 from J; bases not matched to a gene: 9. The chain's CDR3 is CASSVGGGSGNEQFF. CDR3 sequence (DNA): TGTGCCAGCAGCGTGGGGGGGGGATCGGGGAATGAGCAGTTCTTC.

This chain joins TRBV19 and TRBJ1-4, with D possibly being TRBD1 (5 bases). The CDR3 length is 15 residues. Per germline, CDR1 LNHDA and CDR2 SQIVND (reference sequence). Trimming took 8 bases from V and 9 from J, leaving 22 bases between them. CDR3 residues: CASSPGPTGDKKLFF. The CDR3 region has the DNA TGTGCCAGTTCCCCGGGACCGACTGGGGATAAAAAACTGTTTTTT.

This chain joins TRBV13 and TRBJ2-5, with D perhaps TRBD2 (5 bases). The V gene lost 5 bases and the J gene lost 5 bases, with 15 bases spanning the gap. This CDR3 comprises 14 residues. CDR1 is PRHDT and CDR2 is FYEKMQ in the germline V gene (reference sequence). This CDR3 is CASSPRGSGETQYF. CDR3 sequence (DNA): TGTGCCAGCAGCCCACGGGGTAGTGGGGAGACCCAGTACTTC.

The V gene is TRBV12-3 or TRBV12-4, the J gene TRBJ1-2; D is possibly TRBD1 (6 bases). With 3 bases removed from V and 6 bases from J, the gap between germline ends came to 23 bases. This CDR3 is 17 amino acids long. For the CDR3, the DNA is TGTGCCAGCAGTTTTTGGGACTGGGGGGGCGGTAAGGATGGCTACACCTTC. It encodes CASSFWDWGGGKDGYTF.

V gene TRBV6-5 combines with J gene TRBJ2-1; 9 bases are shared with TRBD2. The CDR3 contains 17 residues. Germline trimming cut 2 bases from V and 6 bases from J; bases unmatched to any gene: 11. Germline V gene sequence: CDR1 MNHEY, CDR2 SVGAGI. The CDR3 reads CASSYPLHSGSGNEQFF. The CDR3 DNA reads as TGTGCCAGCAGTTACCCACTACATAGCGGGAGCGGCAATGAGCAGTTCTTC.

This rearrangement joins TRBV25-1 to TRBJ2-3, with 11 bases identical to TRBD1. Germline CDR1 MGHDK, CDR2 SYGVNS. CDR3 length: 20 amino acids. V lost 2 bases to trimming and J lost 5 bases; unmatched junction nucleotides: 18. CDR3 sequence (DNA): TGTGCCAGCAGTGAAAAGGACTTCCGGACAGGGGGCCCCCGGGGAGATACGCAGTATTTT. The encoded protein is CASSEKDFRTGGPRGDTQYF.